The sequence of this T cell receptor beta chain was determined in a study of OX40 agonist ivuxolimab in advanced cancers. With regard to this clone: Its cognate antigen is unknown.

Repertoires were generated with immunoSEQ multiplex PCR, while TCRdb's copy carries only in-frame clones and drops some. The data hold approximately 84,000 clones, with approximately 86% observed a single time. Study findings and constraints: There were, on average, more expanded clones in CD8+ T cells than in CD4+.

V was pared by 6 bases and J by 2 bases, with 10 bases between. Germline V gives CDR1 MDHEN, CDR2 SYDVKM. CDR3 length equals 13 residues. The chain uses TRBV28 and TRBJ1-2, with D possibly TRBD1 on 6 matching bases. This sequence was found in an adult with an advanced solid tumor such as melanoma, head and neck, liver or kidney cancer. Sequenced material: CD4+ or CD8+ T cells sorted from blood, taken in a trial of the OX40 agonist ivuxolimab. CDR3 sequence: CASRVDRNYGYTF. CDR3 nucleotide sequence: TGTGCCAGCAGGGTCGACAGGAACTATGGCTACACCTTC.